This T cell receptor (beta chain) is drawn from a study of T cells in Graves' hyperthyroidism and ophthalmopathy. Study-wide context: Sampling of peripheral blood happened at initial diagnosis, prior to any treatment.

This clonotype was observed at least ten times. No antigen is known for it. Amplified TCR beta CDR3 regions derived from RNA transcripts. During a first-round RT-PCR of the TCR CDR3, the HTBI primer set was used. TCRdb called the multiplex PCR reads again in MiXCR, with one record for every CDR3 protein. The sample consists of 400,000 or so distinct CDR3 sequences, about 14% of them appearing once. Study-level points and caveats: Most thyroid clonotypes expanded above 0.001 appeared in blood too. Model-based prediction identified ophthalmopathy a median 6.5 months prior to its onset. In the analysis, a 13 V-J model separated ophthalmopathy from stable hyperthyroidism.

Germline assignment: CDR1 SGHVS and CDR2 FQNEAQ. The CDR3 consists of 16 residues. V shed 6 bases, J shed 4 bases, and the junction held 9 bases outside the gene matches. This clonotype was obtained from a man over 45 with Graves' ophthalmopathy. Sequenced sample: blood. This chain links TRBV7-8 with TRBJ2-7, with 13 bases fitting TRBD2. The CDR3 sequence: CASRRTGTSGIYEQYF. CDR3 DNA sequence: TGTGCCAGCAGGAGAACCGGGACTAGCGGGATATACGAGCAGTACTTC.